The clone carrying this T cell receptor (beta chain) was counted at least ten times. In the library, each TCR cDNA molecule bore its own unique molecular identifier. Using its own MiXCR run on the 5' RACE reads, TCRdb lists one record per CDR3 protein. Seen here are approximately 11,000 distinct CDR3 sequences, roughly 3.7% observed once, and the top ten hold just over 7.5%. This entry comes from a study of spatial heterogeneity in lung cancer. Study-level background: Detection consistently captured more beta-chain sequences than alpha-chain sequences. The study observed each unique TCR and UMI combination more than ten times on average in raw reads.

Time point indicated: sample taken at primary tumor resection. In each case, whole RNA from tumor, nontumor lung or frozen PBMC was sequenced unsorted. The donors, fewer than 95 patients with untreated early-stage non-small cell lung cancer, provided the samples. The sample here was normal lung tissue next to the tumor, taken at surgery. The sequence came from a male donor with early-stage non-small cell lung cancer.

The CDR3 bases are TGTGCCAGCAGCCGCCCGGGCTCGGGCTATGGCTACACCTTC. This codes for CASSRPGSGYGYTF. The gene calls are TRBV3-1 and TRBJ1-2; unclear D gene. The V gene's germline CDR1 is LGHDT and CDR2 YNNKEL (reference sequence). The CDR3 has 14 residues. Trimming took off 4 bases at V and 4 bases at J, with 13 bases between the two ends.